This T cell receptor (beta chain) was retrieved from a study of cytomegalovirus exposure and HLA in healthy donors. Study-wide points: Being productive about 90% or about 30% of the time was typical of most TCR beta V segments in an earlier analysis. A later examination showed that TCR association rates differed by HLA locus, with DRB1 most and HLA-C fewest. Reported findings show TCR beta sequences accurately forecast HLA-A and HLA-B alleles in most subjects.

The germline V gene has CDR1 MNHEY and CDR2 SVGAGI. Deletions cut 4 bases from V and 5 bases from J, with 11 bases between. This CDR3 region has 14 residues. In the PCR, 60 Vbeta and 13 Jbeta primers were used. Only in-frame clones appear in the TCRdb table, and some are missing; sequencing was by immunoSEQ multiplex PCR. This table holds 83,000 or so clones, about 76% found once. Concerning this clone itself: Its matching antigen is unknown.

The genes are TRBV6-5 and TRBJ2-2, with a possible D match to TRBD2 (5 bases). Sample: PBMCs. This clonotype was sampled from a man aged 30 to 39 in good health and CMV-seropositive. The DNA for the CDR3 is TGTGCCAGCAGTTTCCGGAGGTGGACCGGGGAGCTGTTTTTT. This translates into CASSFRRWTGELFF.